A selection of T cell receptor beta chains follows, all from one sample in a study of cytomegalovirus exposure and HLA in healthy donors. TCRdb's table, derived via immunoSEQ multiplex PCR, lists solely in-frame clones and lacks some. The sample's table shows approximately 210,000 clones. The sequenced sample was PBMCs. The receptor set was obtained from a young woman in good health and CMV-seropositive. Each CDR3 is given with its conserved first and last residue. A D gene is named only where the DNA matches it firmly.

j_call,d_call,v_call,cdr3_nt,cdr3_aa
TRBJ2-2,NA,TRBV6-5,TGTGCCAGCAGTTACTCATCAACTAGCACCGGGGAGCTGTTTTTT,CASSYSSTSTGELFF
TRBJ1-2,NA,TRBV5-6,TGTGCCAGCAGCTTGGATATTCGTGGCTACACCTTC,CASSLDIRGYTF
TRBJ2-7,NA,TRBV13,TGTGCCAGCAGCTTACGGGGTTACGAGCAGTACTTC,CASSLRGYEQYF
TRBJ1-1,TRBD1,TRBV28,TGTGCCAGCAGACCCGGGACAGGGTTTGTGAACACTGAAGCTTTCTTT,CASRPGTGFVNTEAFF
TRBJ1-2,TRBD1,TRBV2,TGTGCCAGCAGCCTTACAGGGGTCTATGGCTACACCTTC,CASSLTGVYGYTF
TRBJ2-1,NA,TRBV11-2,TGTGCCAGCAGCTTCCTTGGGGGAGTGGGAGGTCTTCCAGGCAAGTTCTTC,CASSFLGGVGGLPGKFF
TRBJ1-5,TRBD1,TRBV19,TGTGCCAGTAGCCACAACAGGGGTGGTAGCAATCAGCCCCAGCATTTT,CASSHNRGGSNQPQHF
TRBJ1-1,NA,TRBV2,TGTGCCAGCAGTGACAGGCGGAGGACTGAAGCTTTCTTT,CASSDRRRTEAFF
TRBJ2-2,NA,TRBV19,TGTGCCAGTAGTACCCGTCTGAACACCGGGGAGCTGTTTTTT,CASSTRLNTGELFF
TRBJ2-5,NA,TRBV5-1,TGCGCCAGCAGCCGGGGACAAGCCATGGGTGGCCAGTACTTC,CASSRGQAMGGQYF
TRBJ2-7,TRBD2,TRBV9,TGTGCCAGCAGCGAGGGACTAGCGGGTCTTACCTACGAGCAGTACTTC,CASSEGLAGLTYEQYF
TRBJ1-2,NA,TRBV7-9,TGTGCCAGCAGCTTAGCCGGACATTATGACTATGGCTACACCTTC,CASSLAGHYDYGYTF
TRBJ2-6,TRBD2,TRBV11-2,TGTGCCAGCAGCTTAGTTGCGATCGGGAGGCCTGGGGCCAACGTCCTGACTTTC,CASSLVAIGRPGANVLTF
TRBJ2-7,TRBD1,TRBV5-1,TGCGCCAGCACTTCGGGACAGGGCCTCTACGAGCAGTACTTC,CASTSGQGLYEQYF
TRBJ1-1,NA,TRBV6-5,TGTGCCAGCAGCCCCCTGAGTAGTATGAACACTGAAGCTTTCTTT,CASSPLSSMNTEAFF
TRBJ1-5,TRBD1,TRBV19,TGTGCCAGTAGTACGGACAGGGCCGGCTCTCAGCCCCAGCATTTT,CASSTDRAGSQPQHF
TRBJ1-1,NA,TRBV4-1,TGCGCCAGTAGGATTTCAGGGGTGGGGAACACTGAAGCTTTCTTT,CASRISGVGNTEAFF
TRBJ1-5,TRBD1,TRBV19,TGTGCCAGTAGATGGGACAGGGAGGGTTATCAGCCCCAGCATTTT,CASRWDREGYQPQHF